This T cell receptor (beta chain) was found in a study of OX40 agonist ivuxolimab in advanced cancers. Study context: The study enrolled dose-escalation patients with hepatocellular carcinoma, melanoma, renal cell or head and neck cancer.

The germline gives CDR1 SGHNT, CDR2 YYREEE (reference sequence). V was trimmed by 5 bases and J by 7 bases, leaving 21 bases between them. The CDR3 sequence is 15 residues long. Generated by immunoSEQ multiplex PCR, the TCRdb table keeps only in-frame clones and is missing some. The sample records tens of thousands of clones, around 93% being singletons. This rearrangement joins TRBV5-4 to TRBJ2-5; D tentatively reads TRBD1 or TRBD2 (5 bases each). The starting material was CD4+ or CD8+ T cells sorted from blood, obtained in a trial of the OX40 agonist ivuxolimab. This TCR was recovered from an adult with an advanced solid tumor such as melanoma, head and neck, liver or kidney cancer. CDR3 nucleotide sequence: TGTGCCAGCAGTTCTCGGGACGGACCTCCGCTGACCCAGTACTTC. Translated: CASSSRDGPPLTQYF.